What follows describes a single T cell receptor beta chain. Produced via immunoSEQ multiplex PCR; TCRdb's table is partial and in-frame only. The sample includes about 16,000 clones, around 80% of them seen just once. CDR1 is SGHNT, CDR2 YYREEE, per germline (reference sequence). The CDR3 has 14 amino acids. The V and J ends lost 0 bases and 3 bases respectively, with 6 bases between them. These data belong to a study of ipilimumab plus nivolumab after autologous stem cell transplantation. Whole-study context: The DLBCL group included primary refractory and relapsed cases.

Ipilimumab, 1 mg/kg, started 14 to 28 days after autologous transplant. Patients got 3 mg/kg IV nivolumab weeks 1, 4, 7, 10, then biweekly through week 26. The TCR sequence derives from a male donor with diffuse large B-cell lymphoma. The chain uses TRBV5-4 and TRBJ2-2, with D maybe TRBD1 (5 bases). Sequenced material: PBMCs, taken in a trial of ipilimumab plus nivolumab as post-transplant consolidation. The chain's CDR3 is CASSLAGYTGELFF. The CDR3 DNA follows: TGTGCCAGCAGCTTGGCAGGGTACACCGGGGAGCTGTTTTTT.